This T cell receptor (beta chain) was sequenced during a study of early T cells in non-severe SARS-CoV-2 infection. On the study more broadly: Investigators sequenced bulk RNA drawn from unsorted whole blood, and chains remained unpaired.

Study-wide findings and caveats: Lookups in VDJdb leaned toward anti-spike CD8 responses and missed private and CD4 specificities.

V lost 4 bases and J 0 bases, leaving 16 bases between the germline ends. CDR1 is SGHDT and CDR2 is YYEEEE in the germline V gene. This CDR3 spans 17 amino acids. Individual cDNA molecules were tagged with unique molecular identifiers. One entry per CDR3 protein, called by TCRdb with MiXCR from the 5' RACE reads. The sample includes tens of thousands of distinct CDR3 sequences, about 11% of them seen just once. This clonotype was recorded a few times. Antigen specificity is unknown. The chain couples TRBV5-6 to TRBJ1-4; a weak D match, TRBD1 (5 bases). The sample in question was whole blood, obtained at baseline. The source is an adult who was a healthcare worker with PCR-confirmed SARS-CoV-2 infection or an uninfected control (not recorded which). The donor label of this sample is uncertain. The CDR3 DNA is TGTGCCAGCAGCCCCAAGGGGCAGGGTGCAACTAATGAAAAACTGTTTTTT. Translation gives CASSPKGQGATNEKLFF.